This entry lists 5 T cell receptor beta chains sequenced from one sample in a study of cytomegalovirus exposure and HLA in healthy donors (dated by TCRdb to 2015 to 2018). Libraries came from the immunoSEQ multiplex PCR assay. A mixture of 60 forward primers for TCR Vbeta segments and 13 reverse primers for TCR Jbeta segments was used in the multiplex PCR. TCRdb holds this immuneACCESS table with in-frame rearrangements only. Some clones are missing; in checked studies, unresolved V genes explain under half, and the rest has no known cause. The sample contains approximately 200,000 clones, 70% to 75% of them found a single time. The ten largest clones take up over 4% of the sample. Sequenced material: PBMCs. Receptors were obtained from a man aged 25 to 40 in good health and CMV-seropositive.

In this sample, this clone turned up a few times. The chain joins TRBV7-3 to TRBJ2-3, with 10 positions matching TRBD2. This CDR3 is 16 amino acids long. V dropped 1 base and J dropped 4; count of bases not matched to a gene: 5. Germline V gene data show CDR1 as SGHTA and CDR2 as FQGTGA. The CDR3 region is CASSLSGSGGPDTQYF. The CDR3 DNA reads as TGTGCCAGCAGCTTAAGCGGTAGCGGGGGGCCAGATACGCAGTATTTT.

J is TRBJ2-5 and V is TRBV4-3; TRBD2 is a possible D gene (5 bases). V was shortened by 1 base and J by 4 bases, with 16 bases between the two germline ends. Germline loops: CDR1 LGHNA, CDR2 YSLEER. CDR3 length: 16 residues. The CDR3 here is CASSQGRLSAGETQYF. The CDR3 DNA reads as TGCGCCAGCAGCCAAGGAAGGCTATCCGCGGGAGAGACCCAGTACTTC.

The rearrangement links TRBV6-1 to TRBJ2-3; 8 bases are a match to TRBD1. In germline, CDR1 is MNHNS, CDR2 SASEGT. The CDR3 consists of 14 residues. The ends lost 5 bases at V and 2 bases at J; junction bases unmatched: 3. The CDR3 coding sequence is TGTGCCAGCAGTCGGACAGGGCTCACAGATACGCAGTATTTT. Translated, it gives CASSRTGLTDTQYF.

The chain recombines TRBV4-1 with TRBJ2-5; 7 bases are a match to TRBD1. This CDR3 region has 15 residues. Losses at the gene ends were 1 base for V and 2 bases for J; bases not matched to a gene: 4. Germline V CDR1 and CDR2: MGHRA, YSYEKL. CDR3 sequence: CASSQGVRGQETQYF. CDR3 DNA: TGCGCCAGCAGCCAAGGGGTCAGGGGGCAAGAGACCCAGTACTTC.

The chain couples TRBV28 to TRBJ2-7; D uncertain. Deletions cut 7 bases from V and 0 bases from J, with 7 bases between. The germline V gene has CDR1 MDHEN and CDR2 SYDVKM. The CDR3 is made up of 12 amino acids. In DNA form, the CDR3 reads TGTGCCAGCATGTCAGGCTCCTACGAGCAGTACTTC. This gives the protein CASMSGSYEQYF.